The 4 T cell receptor beta chains below all came from one sample that was sequenced in a study of monozygotic twins with inflammatory bowel disease. TCRdb re-called the 5' RACE reads, yielding one record per CDR3 amino acid sequence without DNA. The sample has approximately 120,000 distinct CDR3 sequences; the top ten hold around 12%. Sequenced: blood. These TCRs come from a human donor with ulcerative colitis or Crohn's disease, or a healthy co-twin of an affected twin (not recorded which).

The V call is TRBV6-5, the J call TRBJ2-7; as DNA is missing, the TRBD2 call by TCRdb cannot be tested. This CDR3 contains 16 residues. The V gene's germline CDR1 is MNHEY and CDR2 SVGAGI. The CDR3 loop reads CASSYIASGGPYEQYF.

V is TRBV6-2 or TRBV6-3 and J is TRBJ1-1; no DNA is available, so the TRBD1 call from TCRdb remains unchecked. Germline V gene lookup returns CDR1 MNHEY and CDR2 SVGEGT. The CDR3 is made up of 13 amino acids. The CDR3 is CASSFRGPTEAFF.

The chain joins TRBV2 to TRBJ1-5; the D call from TCRdb, TRBD1, cannot be confirmed without DNA. CDR3 length equals 16 residues. Germline CDR1 is SNHLY and CDR2 is FYNNEI. CDR3 region: CASSRRGEYSNQPQHF.

The chain links TRBV5-1 to TRBJ2-6; the TCRdb call, TRBD1, lacks DNA for checking. CDR1 is SGHRS, CDR2 YFSETQ, per germline. This CDR3 is 16 amino acids long. CDR3 protein: CASSLQGNPGANVLTF.